This T cell receptor (beta chain) derives from a study of blood T cell repertoires in COVID-19. Only in-frame clones appear in the TCRdb table, and some are missing; sequencing was by immunoSEQ multiplex PCR. Among some 150,000 clones listed, roughly four fifths were seen once. The J segment lost 0 bases and the V segment lost 0 bases, leaving 9 bases of the junction unmatched. The CDR3 is made up of 18 amino acids. Germline loops: CDR1 MGHRA, CDR2 YSYEKL. J is TRBJ2-5 and V is TRBV4-1; TRBD2 aligns across 8 bases. The specimen was peripheral blood. The receptor was isolated from a human donor in a cohort sampled during active COVID-19. CDR3 sequence (DNA): TGCGCCAGCAGCCAAGAAGGTAGAACTAGCGGATACCAAGAGACCCAGTACTTC. Translating it yields CASSQEGRTSGYQETQYF.